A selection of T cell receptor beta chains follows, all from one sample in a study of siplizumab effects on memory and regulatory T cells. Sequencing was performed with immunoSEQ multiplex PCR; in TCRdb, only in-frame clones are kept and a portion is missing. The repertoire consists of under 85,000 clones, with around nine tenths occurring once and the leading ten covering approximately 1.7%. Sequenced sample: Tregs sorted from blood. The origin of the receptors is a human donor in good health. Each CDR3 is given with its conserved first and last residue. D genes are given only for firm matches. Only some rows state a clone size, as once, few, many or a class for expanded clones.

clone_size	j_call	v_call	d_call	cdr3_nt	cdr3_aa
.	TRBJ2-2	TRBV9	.	TGTGCCAGCAGCAGGAACACCGGGGAGCTGTTTTTT	CASSRNTGELFF
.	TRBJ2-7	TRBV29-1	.	TGCAGCGTTGGGAGGGAAGCCTACGAGCAGTACTTC	CSVGREAYEQYF
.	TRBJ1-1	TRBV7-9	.	TGTGCCAGCAGCTTAGAATGGGTAAACACTGAAGCTTTCTTT	CASSLEWVNTEAFF
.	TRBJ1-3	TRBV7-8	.	TGTGCCAGCAGCTTACTAGGGACTCCTGGAAACACCATATATTTT	CASSLLGTPGNTIYF
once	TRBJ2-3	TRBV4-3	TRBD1	TGCGCCAGCAGCCATGACAGGGGAGATACGCAGTATTTT	CASSHDRGDTQYF
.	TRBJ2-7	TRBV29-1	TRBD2	TGCAGCGTTGTCCCGGGACTAGGGGGATCCTACGAGCAGTACTTC	CSVVPGLGGSYEQYF
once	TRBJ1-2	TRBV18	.	TGTGCCAGCTCACCAGACAGCAACTATGGCTACACCTTC	CASSPDSNYGYTF
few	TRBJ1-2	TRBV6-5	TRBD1	TGTGCCAGCAGTTTTAAACCGGGACAGTCCTATGGCTACACCTTC	CASSFKPGQSYGYTF
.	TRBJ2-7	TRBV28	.	TGTGCCAGCAGATCTAACCCCCCCTACGAGCAGTACTTC	CASRSNPPYEQYF
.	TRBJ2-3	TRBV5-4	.	TGTGCCAGCAGCTTGTCTACTCAAAAACCAGATACGCAGTATTTT	CASSLSTQKPDTQYF
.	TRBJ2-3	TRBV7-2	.	TGTGCCAGCAGTGACAGAGTCCTCACAGATACGCAGTATTTT	CASSDRVLTDTQYF
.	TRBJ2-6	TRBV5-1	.	TGCGCCAGCAGCTGGGGCCCTAGCGTCTCTGGGGCCAACGTCCTGACTTTC	CASSWGPSVSGANVLTF
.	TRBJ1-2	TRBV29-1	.	TGCAGCGTTGGTGGGGTCTACTATGGCTACACCTTC	CSVGGVYYGYTF
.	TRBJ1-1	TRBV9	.	TGTGCCAGCAGCGTAGCTGGAGTAAGAACTGAAGCTTTCTTT	CASSVAGVRTEAFF
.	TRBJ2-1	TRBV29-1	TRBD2	TGCAGCGTCGATGGCGGGAGGACAAGCTCCTACAATGAGCAGTTCTTC	CSVDGGRTSSYNEQFF
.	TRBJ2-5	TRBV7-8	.	TGTGCCAGCAGCTTATTGGGGACTGAAGAGACCCAGTACTTC	CASSLLGTEETQYF
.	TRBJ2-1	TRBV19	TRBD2	TGTGCCAGTACGAAGACTAGCGGGAGGTCGAGCTCCTACAATGAGCAGTTCTTC	CASTKTSGRSSSYNEQFF
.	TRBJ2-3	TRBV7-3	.	TGTGCCAGCAGCTTAAGGAGTAGCACAGATACGCAGTATTTT	CASSLRSSTDTQYF
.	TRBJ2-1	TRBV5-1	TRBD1	TGCGCCAGCAGCTGGGGACAGAGAAACAATGAGCAGTTCTTC	CASSWGQRNNEQFF
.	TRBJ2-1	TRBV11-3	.	TGTGCCAGCAGCTTAGATCCGAGCTCCTACAATGAGCAGTTCTTC	CASSLDPSSYNEQFF
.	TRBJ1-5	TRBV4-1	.	TGCGCCAGCAGCCAAGAATGGGGAAATCAGCCCCAGCATTTT	CASSQEWGNQPQHF
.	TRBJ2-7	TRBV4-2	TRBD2	TGTGCCAGCAGCCTGTCTAGCGGGAGGGCGGGCGAGCAGTACTTC	CASSLSSGRAGEQYF
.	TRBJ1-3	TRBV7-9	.	TGTGCCAGCACCTCCCGGGGTGGTGATCTAACTGGAAACACCATATATTTT	CASTSRGGDLTGNTIYF
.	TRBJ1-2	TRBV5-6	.	TGTGCCAGCAGCTTGGGCGGGGGTTTGGATGGCTACACCTTC	CASSLGGGLDGYTF
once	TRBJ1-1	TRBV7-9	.	TGTGCCAGCAGCTTAGCCAGGAACACTGAAGCTTTCTTT	CASSLARNTEAFF
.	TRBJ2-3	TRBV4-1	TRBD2	TGCGCCAGCAGCTTGGGTAGCGGGACTACAGATACGCAGTATTTT	CASSLGSGTTDTQYF
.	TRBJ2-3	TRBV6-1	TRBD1	TGTGCCAGCAGCCGGGACAGGAACACAGATACGCAGTATTTT	CASSRDRNTDTQYF
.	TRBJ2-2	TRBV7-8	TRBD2	TGTGCCAGCAGACGGCTAGCGGGTTCCACCGGGGAGCTGTTTTTT	CASRRLAGSTGELFF
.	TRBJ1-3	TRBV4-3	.	TGCGCCAGCAGCCAAGAAGGTACAGCCACTCACTCTGGAAACACCATATATTTT	CASSQEGTATHSGNTIYF
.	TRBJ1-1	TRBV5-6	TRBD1	TGTGCCAGCAGCTATGGGGACAGGGCGAACACTGAAGCTTTCTTT	CASSYGDRANTEAFF
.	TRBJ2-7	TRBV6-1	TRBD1	TGTGCCAGCAGGAACAGGGGTTCCTACGAGCAGTACTTC	CASRNRGSYEQYF
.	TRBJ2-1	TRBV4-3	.	TGCGCCAGCAGCCACCTCCTCGACGGATACAATGAGCAGTTCTTC	CASSHLLDGYNEQFF
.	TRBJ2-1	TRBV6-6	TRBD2	TGTGCCACAAAACTAGCGGGAGGGCCGAATGAGCAGTTCTTC	CATKLAGGPNEQFF
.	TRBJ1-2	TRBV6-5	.	TGTGCCAGCAGTTACAGTAGTAACTATGGCTACACCTTC	CASSYSSNYGYTF
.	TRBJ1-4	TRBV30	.	TGTGCCTGGAGTGTACTAAAGGAAAAACTGTTTTTT	CAWSVLKEKLFF
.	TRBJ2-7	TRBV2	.	TGTGCCAGCCACCAAAACTCCTACGAGCAGTACTTC	CASHQNSYEQYF
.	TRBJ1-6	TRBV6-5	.	TGTGCCAGCAGTTACCTCCAGGGGACCTATAATTCACCCCTCCACTTT	CASSYLQGTYNSPLHF
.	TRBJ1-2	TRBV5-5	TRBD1	TGTGCCAGCAGCTTTAGGGGACAGGGGGCCCAGCATTTTTATGGCTACACCTTC	CASSFRGQGAQHFYGYTF
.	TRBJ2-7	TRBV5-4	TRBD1	TGTGCCAGCAGTCTCGACAGGGGGTTGTACGAGCAGTACTTC	CASSLDRGLYEQYF
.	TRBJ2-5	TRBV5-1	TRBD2	TGCGCCGGCTCTAGCGGGAGGGTCGGAGAGACCCAGTACTTC	CAGSSGRVGETQYF
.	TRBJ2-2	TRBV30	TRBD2	TGTGCCTGGACGGCGGGAGCGGGGGTCGGGGAGCTGTTTTTT	CAWTAGAGVGELFF
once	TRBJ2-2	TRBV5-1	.	TGCGCCAGCAGCTTGGCCGTGAACACCGGGGAGCTGTTTTTT	CASSLAVNTGELFF
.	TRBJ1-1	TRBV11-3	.	TGTGCCAGCAGCATGAACAGGGCCGGTAAGGCTTTCTTT	CASSMNRAGKAFF
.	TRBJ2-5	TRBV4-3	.	TGCGCCAGCAGCCAAGAACCCCTGGGGGTGGGGACCCAGTACTTC	CASSQEPLGVGTQYF
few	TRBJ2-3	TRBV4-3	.	TGCGCCAGCAGCCAAGATTGGGAGCGTTCGGATACGCAGTATTTT	CASSQDWERSDTQYF
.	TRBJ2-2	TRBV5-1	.	TGCGCCAGCAGCTTGGGTTTGGCAGTTCGATTGCGGGAGCTGTTTTTT	CASSLGLAVRLRELFF
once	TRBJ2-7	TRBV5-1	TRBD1	TGCGCCAGCAGCCCCGGACAGGTGACGTTCTACGAGCAGTACTTC	CASSPGQVTFYEQYF
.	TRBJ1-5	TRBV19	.	TGTGCCAGTGGAGGGCCGAGTAGCAATCAGCCCCAGCATTTT	CASGGPSSNQPQHF
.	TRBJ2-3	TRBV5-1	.	TGCGCCAGCAGCTTGACAGGGCTCACAGATACGCAGTATTTT	CASSLTGLTDTQYF
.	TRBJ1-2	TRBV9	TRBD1	TGTGCCAGCAAATCCGGGACAGATAATGGCTACACCTTC	CASKSGTDNGYTF
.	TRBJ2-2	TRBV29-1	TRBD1	TGCAGCGTTGATGGGACAGGGGGGAACACCGGGGAGCTGTTTTTT	CSVDGTGGNTGELFF
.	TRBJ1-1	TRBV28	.	TGTGCCATCTCCTTTTCCCAAGATTACACTGAAGCTTTCTTT	CAISFSQDYTEAFF
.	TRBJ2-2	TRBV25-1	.	TGTGCCAGCAGTGCCACTCAGGGGAACACCGGGGAGCTGTTTTTT	CASSATQGNTGELFF
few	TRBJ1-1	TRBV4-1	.	TGCGCCAGCAGCCAAGCCCTTGCGGGCAGCACTGAAGCTTTCTTT	CASSQALAGSTEAFF